A selection of T cell receptor beta chains follows, all from one sample in a study of T cells after yellow fever vaccination. TCRdb re-called the 5' RACE reads with MiXCR, one entry per CDR3 protein. This sample has a few hundred thousand distinct CDR3 sequences, with over 3% found just once. Sample: PBMCs, taken 15 days after the yellow fever booster vaccination. These receptors were collected from a man aged 18 to 30 who received the YFV17D yellow fever vaccine. CDR3s include the opening cysteine and the closing phenylalanine or tryptophan. Each record gives: J gene, V gene, CDR3 protein.

J: TRBJ2-1
V: TRBV20-1
CDR3: CSARAGTPQFF

J: TRBJ1-4
V: TRBV20-1
CDR3: CSARDPGTAPMKSLFF

J: TRBJ1-1
V: TRBV20-1
CDR3: CRPRTRDTEAFF

J: TRBJ1-6
V: TRBV4-2
CDR3: CASSQGSLRATGLQF

J: TRBJ1-6
V: TRBV5-5
CDR3: CASSLPDPNSPLHF

J: TRBJ1-6
V: TRBV12-3/TRBV12-4
CDR3: CASTRLGTESPLHF

J: TRBJ1-4
V: TRBV5-1
CDR3: CASSLEEKEKLFF

J: TRBJ2-1
V: TRBV6-5
CDR3: CASSPPAGSSEQFF

J: TRBJ2-3
V: TRBV12-3/TRBV12-4
CDR3: CASSFSGFTDTQYF

J: TRBJ2-1
V: TRBV5-1
CDR3: CATLRQALSYNEQFF

J: TRBJ2-2
V: TRBV12-3/TRBV12-4
CDR3: CASRTTGLAGELFF

J: TRBJ1-5
V: TRBV4-3
CDR3: CASRLGTGDLPLHQPQHF

J: TRBJ2-2
V: TRBV3-1
CDR3: CASSQNRNTGELFF

J: TRBJ1-1
V: TRBV6-6
CDR3: CASSYLERDSEAFF

J: TRBJ1-1
V: TRBV7-9
CDR3: CASSASVGIAEAFF

J: TRBJ2-1
V: TRBV12-3/TRBV12-4
CDR3: CASRPQRGGYNEQFF

J: TRBJ1-1
V: TRBV28
CDR3: CASSRTELEAFF

J: TRBJ2-2
V: TRBV12-3/TRBV12-4
CDR3: CASSPSTGRGELFF

J: TRBJ1-6
V: TRBV6-5
CDR3: CASSFRTGRKDNSPLHF

J: TRBJ2-3
V: TRBV12-3/TRBV12-4
CDR3: CASSFATGGRQYF

J: TRBJ2-7
V: TRBV2
CDR3: CASSENAYEQYF

J: TRBJ2-5
V: TRBV2
CDR3: CASRTGQSLGTQYF

J: TRBJ1-1
V: TRBV5-5
CDR3: CASSLQGATEAFF

J: TRBJ1-2
V: TRBV15
CDR3: CATSRDREGYRGYTF

J: TRBJ2-1
V: TRBV5-1
CDR3: CASSLAGGTIVEQFF

J: TRBJ1-6
V: TRBV10-3
CDR3: CAIMAETKPGSPLHF

J: TRBJ1-2
V: TRBV7-2
CDR3: CASSPAGAAYGYTF

J: TRBJ1-1
V: TRBV7-9
CDR3: CASSLITNTEAFF

J: TRBJ1-1
V: TRBV7-2
CDR3: CASSLDRAAREAFF

J: TRBJ2-3
V: TRBV4-1
CDR3: CASSPRILHTDTQYF